Listed here is a single T cell receptor (beta chain). This entry is derived from a study of blood T cell repertoires in COVID-19. Across the whole study: Collection of acute and convalescent COVID-19 samples took place in the United States, Italy and Spain. The cDNA or gDNA used as material had been derived from T cells, B-cell-depleted T cells, or PBMCs.

CDR3 length: 14 amino acids. Germline CDR1 is MNHEY and CDR2 is SVGAGI. Trimming cost V 2 bases and J 7 bases, with 14 bases left between them. Original analysis: For nucleated cells, counts were estimated from reference gene primer amplification. Some clones are missing from TCRdb's copy, which holds only in-frame ones; the method was immunoSEQ multiplex PCR. The V and J calls and clone size were taken over from that table, and D and trimming were inferred from the DNA. The table shows nearly 55,000 clones, with roughly 79% occurring only once. The material sequenced was peripheral blood. The TCR originated in a human donor with active or convalescent COVID-19. The donor label of this sample is uncertain. This chain joins TRBV6-5 and TRBJ1-1; TRBD1 might be the D (6 bases). This chain's CDR3 is CASSYGSGVGEAFF. The DNA of the CDR3 is TGTGCCAGCAGTTACGGATCAGGGGTGGGTGAAGCTTTCTTT.